This T cell receptor beta chain is drawn from a study of blood T cell repertoires in COVID-19. Study information: Samples of COVID-19 (acute and convalescent) were obtained from the United States, Italy and Spain.

Sequencing used immunoSEQ multiplex PCR; TCRdb keeps in-frame clones, though not all of them. The table includes about 170,000 clones, approximately 84% detected once. The CDR3 spans 15 residues. Trimming shortened V by 9 bases and J by 4 bases, and 17 bases separated the two germline ends. In germline, CDR1 is KGHDR, CDR2 SFDVKD. This chain joins TRBV24-1 and TRBJ2-2; TRBD2 might be the D (6 bases). Sequencing was performed on peripheral blood. The source of this sequence is a man aged 40-49 years who had recovered from COVID-19. The CDR3 nucleotides read TGTGCCACCTCGGTGGGAGGAGACGTCACCGGGGAGCTGTTTTTT. Translated, it gives CATSVGGDVTGELFF.